These T cell receptor beta chains were read from a single sample in a study of blood T cells in healthy people across ages. TCRdb itself ran the 5' RACE reads through MiXCR, one entry per CDR3 protein. This table holds over 1,500,000 distinct CDR3 sequences, roughly 52% found once. Material for sequencing was blood. The receptors originated from a woman aged 40 to 55 in good health. CDR3s include the opening cysteine and the closing phenylalanine or tryptophan. D genes are given only for firm matches. The listing skips clone size in some rows; elsewhere it reads once, few, many or a size class.

cdr3_aa: CAGSYSKASTDTQYF
cdr3_nt: TGTGCCGGCAGTTACTCGAAGGCTAGCACAGATACGCAGTATTTT
v_call: TRBV6-2/TRBV6-3
clone_size: few
d_call: -
j_call: TRBJ2-3

cdr3_aa: CASSLRTRPPLDTQYF
cdr3_nt: TGTGCCAGCAGTTTAAGGACTAGGCCACCTCTCGATACGCAGTATTTT
v_call: TRBV12-3/TRBV12-4
clone_size: -
d_call: TRBD2
j_call: TRBJ2-3

cdr3_aa: CASRRHMLSEAFF
cdr3_nt: TGTGCCAGCAGGCGACACATGCTATCTGAAGCTTTCTTT
v_call: TRBV6-2/TRBV6-3
clone_size: -
d_call: -
j_call: TRBJ1-1

cdr3_aa: CASSSGQGGSVPYGYTF
cdr3_nt: TGCGCCAGCAGCTCTGGACAGGGGGGGTCGGTCCCCTATGGCTACACCTTC
v_call: TRBV5-1
clone_size: -
d_call: TRBD1
j_call: TRBJ1-2

cdr3_aa: CASRTGTGREQYF
cdr3_nt: TGTGCCAGCAGGACCGGGACAGGGCGCGAGCAGTACTTC
v_call: TRBV7-2
clone_size: -
d_call: TRBD1
j_call: TRBJ2-7

cdr3_aa: CASSARTGWFF
cdr3_nt: TGCGCCAGCAGCGCACGGACAGGGTGGTTCTTC
v_call: TRBV5-1
clone_size: -
d_call: TRBD1
j_call: TRBJ2-1

cdr3_aa: CSARSPGQSLWGYTF
cdr3_nt: TGCAGTGCTAGAAGCCCGGGACAGAGCCTCTGGGGCTACACCTTC
v_call: TRBV20-1
clone_size: -
d_call: TRBD1
j_call: TRBJ1-2

cdr3_aa: CASSQENLAGGRYEQYF
cdr3_nt: TGCGCCAGCAGCCAAGAAAATCTAGCGGGGGGGCGATACGAGCAGTACTTC
v_call: TRBV4-3
clone_size: few
d_call: TRBD2
j_call: TRBJ2-7

cdr3_aa: CSVEKVRDEAFF
cdr3_nt: TGCAGCGTTGAAAAAGTTAGGGATGAAGCTTTCTTT
v_call: TRBV29-1
clone_size: -
d_call: -
j_call: TRBJ1-1

cdr3_aa: CAISEGGNADTQYF
cdr3_nt: TGTGCCATCAGTGAGGGGGGGAACGCAGATACGCAGTATTTT
v_call: TRBV10-3
clone_size: -
d_call: -
j_call: TRBJ2-3

cdr3_aa: CASSQGRENTGELFF
cdr3_nt: TGTGCCAGCAGCCAGGGGAGGGAGAACACCGGGGAGCTGTTTTTT
v_call: TRBV4-2
clone_size: -
d_call: TRBD2
j_call: TRBJ2-2

cdr3_aa: CSARPGGTIYEQYF
cdr3_nt: TGCAGTGCCAGACCCGGGGGCACCATTTACGAGCAGTACTTC
v_call: TRBV20-1
clone_size: -
d_call: -
j_call: TRBJ2-7

cdr3_aa: CASRGPDGYTF
cdr3_nt: TGCGCCAGCAGAGGCCCAGATGGCTACACCTTC
v_call: TRBV5-1
clone_size: -
d_call: -
j_call: TRBJ1-2

cdr3_aa: CASKKRQGASEQYF
cdr3_nt: TGTGCCAGCAAGAAGAGACAGGGGGCAAGCGAGCAGTACTTC
v_call: TRBV27
clone_size: -
d_call: TRBD1
j_call: TRBJ2-7

cdr3_aa: CASSYMGTGVDLNYGYTF
cdr3_nt: TGTGCCAGCAGTTACATGGGGACAGGGGTTGACTTGAACTATGGCTACACCTTC
v_call: TRBV6-5
clone_size: -
d_call: TRBD1
j_call: TRBJ1-2

cdr3_aa: CASSYGTGGSTDTQYF
cdr3_nt: TGTGCCAGCAGTTACGGTACAGGGGGTAGCACAGATACGCAGTATTTT
v_call: TRBV6-6
clone_size: -
d_call: TRBD1
j_call: TRBJ2-3

cdr3_aa: CASSLGTATGELFF
cdr3_nt: TGTGCCAGCAGTCTCGGGACAGCCACCGGGGAGCTGTTTTTT
v_call: TRBV28
clone_size: -
d_call: TRBD1
j_call: TRBJ2-2

cdr3_aa: CSSRGRAETQYF
cdr3_nt: TGCAGCTCGAGGGGACGTGCAGAGACCCAGTACTTC
v_call: TRBV29-1
clone_size: many
d_call: -
j_call: TRBJ2-5

cdr3_aa: CASNDGGNSNQPQHF
cdr3_nt: TGTGCCAGCAACGACGGGGGGAATAGCAATCAGCCCCAGCATTTT
v_call: TRBV12-3/TRBV12-4
clone_size: -
d_call: -
j_call: TRBJ1-5

cdr3_aa: CASSIKQGLNTEAFF
cdr3_nt: TGTGCCAGCAGTATAAAACAGGGGCTGAACACTGAAGCTTTCTTT
v_call: TRBV6-5
clone_size: -
d_call: TRBD1
j_call: TRBJ1-1

cdr3_aa: CASSFRGARGEKLFF
cdr3_nt: TGTGCCAGCAGTTTTCGGGGGGCTCGTGGGGAAAAACTGTTTTTT
v_call: TRBV12-3/TRBV12-4
clone_size: -
d_call: -
j_call: TRBJ1-4

cdr3_aa: CASSSRGYEQYF
cdr3_nt: TGTGCCAGCAGCTCCAGGGGCTACGAGCAGTACTTC
v_call: TRBV7-2
clone_size: many
d_call: -
j_call: TRBJ2-7

cdr3_aa: CASSEGVIEETQYF
cdr3_nt: TGTGCCAGCAGCGAGGGGGTGATTGAAGAGACCCAGTACTTC
v_call: TRBV9
clone_size: -
d_call: -
j_call: TRBJ2-5

cdr3_aa: CASSLGVGVNSPLHF
cdr3_nt: TGTGCCAGCAGTTTGGGAGTGGGTGTTAATTCACCCCTCCACTTT
v_call: TRBV12-3/TRBV12-4
clone_size: few
d_call: -
j_call: TRBJ1-6

cdr3_aa: CASSHDRALRTDTQYF
cdr3_nt: TGTGCCAGCAGCCATGACAGGGCGTTACGCACAGATACGCAGTATTTT
v_call: TRBV5-5
clone_size: -
d_call: TRBD1
j_call: TRBJ2-3

cdr3_aa: CGATSGGETQYF
cdr3_nt: TGCGGGGCGACTAGCGGGGGTGAGACCCAGTACTTC
v_call: TRBV20-1
clone_size: -
d_call: TRBD2
j_call: TRBJ2-5

cdr3_aa: CASPGQGGTDTQYF
cdr3_nt: TGTGCCAGCCCGGGACAGGGGGGCACAGATACGCAGTATTTT
v_call: TRBV2
clone_size: few
d_call: TRBD1
j_call: TRBJ2-3

cdr3_aa: CASSVIRDGHTDTQYF
cdr3_nt: TGTGCCAGCAGTGTCATTAGGGACGGCCACACAGATACGCAGTATTTT
v_call: TRBV7-9
clone_size: few
d_call: -
j_call: TRBJ2-3

cdr3_aa: CASSLAVAGGTYEQYF
cdr3_nt: TGTGCCAGCAGCTTAGCCGTAGCGGGGGGTACCTACGAGCAGTACTTC
v_call: TRBV7-2
clone_size: -
d_call: TRBD2
j_call: TRBJ2-7

cdr3_aa: CASSMERKNSPLHF
cdr3_nt: TGTGCCAGCAGCATGGAACGGAAAAATTCACCCCTCCACTTT
v_call: TRBV21-1
clone_size: -
d_call: -
j_call: TRBJ1-6

cdr3_aa: CASSTRNEQFF
cdr3_nt: TGTGCCAGCAGCACCCGTAATGAGCAGTTCTTC
v_call: TRBV11-2
clone_size: -
d_call: -
j_call: TRBJ2-1